One and the same sample provided the 26 T cell receptor beta chains below, sequenced in a study of response to subunit inactivated influenza vaccine. TCRdb re-analysed the RT-PCR reads in MiXCR, keeping a single row per CDR3 protein. Counted here are about 650,000 distinct CDR3 sequences, approximately 14% occurring once; the ten biggest clones make up 7.5% to 8%. The source material was PBMCs from blood, sampled roughly 15 days before vaccination. The receptor source for this set is a man aged 45 to 65 who received an inactivated influenza vaccine.

The chain links TRBV15 to TRBJ2-7; D is undetermined. V lost 0 bases to trimming and J lost 2 bases, with 11 bases between them. Germline-derived CDR1 and CDR2 are LNHNV and YYDKDF (reference sequence). The CDR3 sequence is 15 residues long. This chain's CDR3 is CATSRDVTATYEQYF. The CDR3 DNA reads TGTGCCACCAGCAGAGATGTAACAGCAACCTACGAGCAGTACTTC.

The rearrangement links TRBV7-6 to TRBJ2-1, with TRBD1 as a possible D gene (5 bases). The germline CDR1 and CDR2 sequences are SGHVS and FNYEAQ. V lost 0 bases, J lost 1 base, and 7 bases lay in between. The CDR3 length is 15 residues. In DNA form, the CDR3 reads TGTGCCAGCAGCTTAGCAAAGGGGTCCTACAATGAGCAGTTCTTC. It translates to CASSLAKGSYNEQFF.

Only one count was recorded for this clonotype. The chain is built from TRBV6-5 and TRBJ2-2, with D unresolved. From germline, CDR1 is MNHEY and CDR2 SVGAGI. CDR3 length equals 14 residues. V was trimmed by 2 bases and J by 1 base, leaving 5 bases between them. The CDR3 loop reads CASSYVQNTGELFF. The CDR3 region has the DNA TGTGCCAGCAGTTACGTACAGAACACCGGGGAGCTGTTTTTT.

In this sample, this clonotype turned up a few times. The chain has TRBV24-1 and TRBJ2-5; 7 nucleotides match TRBD2. CDR3 length: 15 residues. Germline values: CDR1 KGHDR, CDR2 SFDVKD. After removal of 9 bases from V and 0 bases from J, the junction contained 9 bases not matched to a gene. The CDR3 DNA sequence: TGTGCCACCGGATCTTTTCGGGGGGACCAAGAGACCCAGTACTTC. This encodes CATGSFRGDQETQYF.

This chain joins TRBV6-2 or TRBV6-3 and TRBJ2-1, with 12 positions matching TRBD2. Unmatched junction bases numbered 9, after V lost 2 bases and J lost 7 bases. Per the germline V gene, CDR1 is MNHEY and CDR2 is SVGEGT. The CDR3 loop spans 17 amino acids. The CDR3 DNA follows: TGTGCCAGCAGTTACGATGTAGGAACTAGCGGGAGGAATGAGCAGTTCTTC. This sequence encodes CASSYDVGTSGRNEQFF.

This chain connects TRBV10-3 to TRBJ2-2; D possibly matches TRBD1 or TRBD2 (5 bases each). The CDR3 runs 15 residues. The germline V gene has CDR1 ENHRY and CDR2 SYGVKD. With 8 bases removed from V and 1 base from J, the gap between germline ends came to 14 bases. The CDR3 here is CAIGSGTGNTGELFF. In DNA form, the CDR3 reads TGTGCCATCGGCTCCGGGACCGGGAACACCGGGGAGCTGTTTTTT.

This clonotype was recorded many times. The V and J genes are TRBV11-2 and TRBJ2-2, with TRBD1 as a possible D gene (5 bases). Germline V CDR1 and CDR2: SGHAT, FQNNGV. Trimming left V 0 bases short and J 0 bases short, with 8 bases between. The CDR3 contains 16 residues. The CDR3 reads CASSLETGSNTGELFF. The DNA for the CDR3 is TGTGCCAGCAGCTTAGAAACAGGCTCGAACACCGGGGAGCTGTTTTTT.

This clonotype has at least ten counts. The CDR3 here is CSVTGLAGAGELFF. For the CDR3, the DNA is TGCAGCGTTACAGGACTAGCGGGAGCCGGGGAGCTGTTTTTT. The rearrangement links TRBV29-1 to TRBJ2-2, with TRBD2 matching 13 bases. The germline V gene has CDR1 SQVTM and CDR2 ANQGSEA. J was trimmed by 6 bases and V by 5 bases; bases with no gene match: 3. The CDR3 has 14 residues.

Only a few counts were recorded for this clonotype. V is TRBV7-9 and J is TRBJ1-1, with 7 bases identical to TRBD1. Trimming removed 4 bases from V and 0 bases from J; junction bases left unmatched: 5. The CDR3 sequence is 15 residues long. Germline CDR1 and CDR2: SEHNR and FQNEAQ (reference sequence). The CDR3 loop reads CASSSGQSMNTEAFF. CDR3 nucleotides: TGTGCCAGCAGCTCGGGACAGAGCATGAACACTGAAGCTTTCTTT.

This clonotype was recorded many times. This sequence joins TRBV6-1 and TRBJ1-6; a possible D gene is TRBD1 (5 bases). The V end was cut by 6 bases, the J end by 9 bases, with 12 bases between. The V gene's germline CDR1 is MNHNS and CDR2 SASEGT. The CDR3 length is 13 residues. The CDR3 reads CASRRGVSSPLHF. CDR3 nucleotide sequence: TGTGCCAGCAGAAGAGGGGTTTCTTCACCCCTCCACTTT.

The genes are TRBV7-8 and TRBJ2-3, with D maybe TRBD1 (6 bases). Germline V gives CDR1 SGHVS, CDR2 FQNEAQ. The length of the CDR3 is 15 residues. Trimming shortened V by 6 bases and J by 1 base, and 14 bases separated the two germline ends. The CDR3 bases are TGTGCCAGCAGGTCTACAGGGTTGGGCACAGATACGCAGTATTTT. Translating it yields CASRSTGLGTDTQYF.

This clonotype was counted only a few times. This sequence joins TRBV10-3 and TRBJ1-6, with D perhaps TRBD1 (6 bases). The CDR3 has 14 amino acids. Trimming removed 10 bases from V and 6 bases from J, with 16 bases in between. Germline CDR1 and CDR2: ENHRY and SYGVKD. In DNA, the CDR3 is TGTGCCACCCTGCCGGGGGGCCCTAATTCACCCCTCCACTTT. It yields the protein CATLPGGPNSPLHF.

This clonotype has only a few counts. This chain connects TRBV28 to TRBJ2-5, with D possibly matching TRBD1 (6 bases). Per germline, CDR1 MDHEN and CDR2 SYDVKM. Trimming cost V 2 bases and J 4 bases, with 14 bases left between them. The CDR3 consists of 15 residues. CDR3 protein: CASSLPGQGLETQYF. The CDR3 DNA follows: TGTGCCAGCAGTTTACCCGGGCAGGGGTTAGAGACCCAGTACTTC.

V usage is TRBV19 and J usage is TRBJ2-2, with 10 bases fitting TRBD2. CDR1 is LNHDA and CDR2 is SQIVND in the germline V gene (reference sequence). V gave up 7 bases and J gave up 8 bases; unmatched junction bases: 10. The CDR3 runs 15 residues. CDR3 region: CASTQALAGAGELFF. DNA of the CDR3: TGTGCCAGTACCCAGGCCCTAGCGGGAGCTGGGGAGCTGTTTTTT.

This clonotype was seen only a few times. This chain uses TRBV14 with TRBJ2-7; no definite D call. The germline V gene encodes CDR1 SGHDN and CDR2 FVKESK. The V end lost 3 bases, the J end lost 4 bases, and 10 bases lay between the germline ends. The CDR3 totals 13 residues. DNA of the CDR3: TGTGCCAGCAGCCACACCGGGCATTACGAGCAGTACTTC. Residues: CASSHTGHYEQYF.

This clonotype has at least ten counts. The chain has TRBV3-1 and TRBJ1-5; no definite D call. This CDR3 is built from 13 residues. V was cut by 3 bases and J by 6 bases, with 9 bases left in between. From germline, CDR1 is LGHDT and CDR2 YNNKEL (reference sequence). The CDR3 DNA sequence: TGTGCCAGCAGCCAGGCGGGAAGTCAGCCCCAGCATTTT. Translated, it gives CASSQAGSQPQHF.

This clonotype was picked up a small number of times. This sequence joins TRBV7-2 and TRBJ2-7, with 9 nucleotides matching TRBD1. V shed 1 base and J 3 bases; nucleotides not matched to a gene: 7. There are 16 residues in the CDR3. The germline V gene has CDR1 SGHTA and CDR2 FQGNSA. CDR3 nucleotide sequence: TGTGCCAGCAGCTTAGTGAGGGGACAGGGTAACTACGAGCAGTACTTC. Its translation is CASSLVRGQGNYEQYF.

This clonotype was seen a handful of times. V and J are TRBV12-3 or TRBV12-4 and TRBJ2-3; TRBD2 agrees at 10 bases. V trimming: 3 bases; J trimming: 2 bases; junction bases outside the gene matches: 5. This CDR3 region has 16 residues. The CDR3 is CASSFSGLAVTDTQYF. CDR3 coding DNA: TGTGCCAGCAGTTTCAGTGGACTAGCGGTCACAGATACGCAGTATTTT.

The chain recombines TRBV4-2 with TRBJ2-3; D not resolved. The CDR3 runs to 15 residues. V gave up 0 bases and J gave up 3 bases, with 10 bases separating them. Germline assignment: CDR1 LGHNA and CDR2 YNFKEQ. The CDR3 DNA sequence: TGTGCCAGCAGCCAAGATCTGGCCCCGACAGATACGCAGTATTTT. Its protein is CASSQDLAPTDTQYF.

This clonotype has just a few counts. J is TRBJ2-3 and V is TRBV27; D is unresolved. Germline CDR1 and CDR2: MNHEY and SMNVEV (reference sequence). Trimming left V 7 bases short and J 2 bases short, with 7 bases between. This CDR3 is built from 12 residues. This chain's CDR3 is CASNSDTDTQYF. In nucleotides, the CDR3 is TGTGCCAGCAATTCGGACACAGATACGCAGTATTTT.

The table lists this clonotype with a few counts. V is TRBV29-1 and J is TRBJ2-5; a weak D match, TRBD1 (6 bases). Trimming left V 4 bases short and J 3 bases short, with 21 bases between. The CDR3 sequence is 16 residues long. CDR1 is SQVTM, CDR2 ANQGSEA, per germline. CDR3 in amino acids: CSVVCGGALREETQYF. CDR3 DNA: TGCAGCGTTGTTTGTGGGGGCGCGTTACGGGAAGAGACCCAGTACTTC.

This clonotype was observed many times. The V and J genes are TRBV29-1 and TRBJ2-1, with D possibly TRBD1 on 6 matching bases. The CDR3 has 17 residues. Between the trimmed V and J ends, which lost 4 bases and 0 bases, there was a span of 19 bases. CDR1 is SQVTM and CDR2 is ANQGSEA in the germline V gene. The CDR3 DNA reads TGCAGCGTTGGCTCAGGGGCCACGTTCCCCTCCTACAATGAGCAGTTCTTC. Encoded protein: CSVGSGATFPSYNEQFF.

The sample holds many counts of this clonotype. CDR3 DNA: TGCAGTGCCAGAATACCGGCACTCTCTAGTTACAATGAGCAGTTCTTC. Translated: CSARIPALSSYNEQFF. This sequence joins TRBV20-1 and TRBJ2-1; D is undetermined. Looked up from germline, CDR1 is DFQATT and CDR2 is SNEGSKA (reference sequence). This CDR3 spans 16 amino acids. V lost 6 bases, J lost 4 bases, and 22 bases lay in between.

This clonotype was picked up a small number of times. The chain joins TRBV5-1 to TRBJ1-4, with D perhaps TRBD1 (5 bases). Per the germline V gene, CDR1 is SGHRS and CDR2 is YFSETQ. The CDR3 has 14 residues. Trimming took 1 base from V and 8 from J, leaving 12 bases between them. CDR3 nucleotide sequence: TGCGCCAGCAGCTTGCGGAGCAGGGCAGAAAAACTGTTTTTT. This sequence encodes CASSLRSRAEKLFF.

V is TRBV7-2 and J is TRBJ2-1, with a possible D match to TRBD2 (5 bases). This CDR3 contains 14 residues. Trimming pared 5 bases from V and 6 bases from J, leaving 14 bases between. The germline V gene encodes CDR1 SGHTA and CDR2 FQGNSA. CDR3 bases: TGTGCCAGCAGCCGAGGACTCAGGAGCAATGAGCAGTTCTTC. This sequence encodes CASSRGLRSNEQFF.

This clonotype was found a few times. The chain couples TRBV7-2 to TRBJ2-7; 11 bases line up with TRBD2. The trim removed 0 bases at V and 2 bases at J, leaving 9 bases unmatched. Germline V gene sequence: CDR1 SGHTA, CDR2 FQGNSA. The CDR3 is made up of 18 amino acids. The CDR3 reads CASSLAQRTSGLPYEQYF. The CDR3 region has the DNA TGTGCCAGCAGCTTAGCGCAAAGGACTAGCGGGCTCCCCTACGAGCAGTACTTC.